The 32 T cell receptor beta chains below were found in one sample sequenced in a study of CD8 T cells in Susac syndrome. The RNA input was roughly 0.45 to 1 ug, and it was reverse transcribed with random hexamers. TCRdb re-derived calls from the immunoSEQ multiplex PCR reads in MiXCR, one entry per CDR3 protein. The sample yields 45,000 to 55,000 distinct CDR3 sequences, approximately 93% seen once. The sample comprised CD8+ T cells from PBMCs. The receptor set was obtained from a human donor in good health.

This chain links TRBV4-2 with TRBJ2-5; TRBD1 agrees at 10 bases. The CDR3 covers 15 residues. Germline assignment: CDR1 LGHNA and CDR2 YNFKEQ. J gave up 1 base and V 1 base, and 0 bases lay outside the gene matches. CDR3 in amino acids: CASSQGTGGQETQYF. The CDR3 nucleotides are TGTGCCAGCAGCCAAGGGACAGGGGGCCAAGAGACCCAGTACTTC.

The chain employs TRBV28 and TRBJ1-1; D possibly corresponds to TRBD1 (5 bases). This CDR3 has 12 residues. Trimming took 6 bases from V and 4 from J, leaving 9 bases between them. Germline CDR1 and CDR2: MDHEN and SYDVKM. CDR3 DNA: TGTGCCAGCAGCCCAGGGTTCACTGAAGCTTTCTTT. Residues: CASSPGFTEAFF.

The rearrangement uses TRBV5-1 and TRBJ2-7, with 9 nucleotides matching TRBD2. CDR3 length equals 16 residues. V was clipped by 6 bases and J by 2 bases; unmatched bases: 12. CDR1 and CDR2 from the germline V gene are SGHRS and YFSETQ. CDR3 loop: CASTAVGSSGTYEQYF. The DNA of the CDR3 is TGCGCCAGCACCGCGGTCGGGTCTAGCGGGACCTACGAGCAGTACTTC.

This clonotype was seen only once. The CDR3 sequence is CASSQDMLAGNQETQYF. Written as DNA, the CDR3 is TGTGCCAGCAGCCAAGATATGCTAGCGGGAAACCAAGAGACCCAGTACTTC. V usage is TRBV3-1 and J usage is TRBJ2-5; 9 nucleotides match TRBD2. Germline V gene sequence: CDR1 LGHDT, CDR2 YNNKEL (reference sequence). The CDR3 is made up of 17 amino acids. The trim removed 0 bases at V and 0 bases at J, leaving 5 bases unmatched.

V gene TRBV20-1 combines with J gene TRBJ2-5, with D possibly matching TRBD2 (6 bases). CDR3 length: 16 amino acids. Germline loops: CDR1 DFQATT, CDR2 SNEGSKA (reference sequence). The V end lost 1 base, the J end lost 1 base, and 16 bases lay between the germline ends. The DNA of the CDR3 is TGCAGTGCTAGAGCGTACGGACTAACGGCCCAAGAGACCCAGTACTTC. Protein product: CSARAYGLTAQETQYF.

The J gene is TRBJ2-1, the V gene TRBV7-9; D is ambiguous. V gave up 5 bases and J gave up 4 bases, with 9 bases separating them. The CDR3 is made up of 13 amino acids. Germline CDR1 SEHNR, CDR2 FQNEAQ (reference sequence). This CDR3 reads CASSTSGYNEQFF. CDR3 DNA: TGTGCCAGCAGCACTTCAGGTTACAATGAGCAGTTCTTC.

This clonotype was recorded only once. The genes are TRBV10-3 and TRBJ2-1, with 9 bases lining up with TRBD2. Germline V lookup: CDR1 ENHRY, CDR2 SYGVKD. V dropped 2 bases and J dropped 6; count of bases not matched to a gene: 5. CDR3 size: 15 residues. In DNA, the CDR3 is TGTGCCATCAGTGAGGTAGCGGGAGTAATCAATGAGCAGTTCTTC. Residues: CAISEVAGVINEQFF.

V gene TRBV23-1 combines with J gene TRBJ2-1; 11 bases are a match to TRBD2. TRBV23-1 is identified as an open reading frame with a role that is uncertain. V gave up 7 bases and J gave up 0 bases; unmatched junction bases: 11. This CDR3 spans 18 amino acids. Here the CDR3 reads CASIKGLAEGSSYNEQFF. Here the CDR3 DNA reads TGCGCCAGCATCAAGGGACTAGCGGAGGGGAGCTCCTACAATGAGCAGTTCTTC.

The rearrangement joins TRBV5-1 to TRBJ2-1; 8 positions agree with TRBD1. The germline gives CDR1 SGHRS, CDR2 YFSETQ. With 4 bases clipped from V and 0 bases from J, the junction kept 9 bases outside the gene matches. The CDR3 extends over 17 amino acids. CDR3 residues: CASSPGQALSSYNEQFF. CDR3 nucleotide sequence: TGCGCCAGCAGCCCGGGACAGGCCTTAAGCTCCTACAATGAGCAGTTCTTC.

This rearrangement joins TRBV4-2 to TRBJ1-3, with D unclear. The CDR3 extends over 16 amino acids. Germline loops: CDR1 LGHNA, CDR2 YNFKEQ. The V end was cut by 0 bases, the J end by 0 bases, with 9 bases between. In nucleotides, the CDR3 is TGTGCCAGCAGCCAAGATTTCGGAATCTCTGGAAACACCATATATTTT. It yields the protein CASSQDFGISGNTIYF.

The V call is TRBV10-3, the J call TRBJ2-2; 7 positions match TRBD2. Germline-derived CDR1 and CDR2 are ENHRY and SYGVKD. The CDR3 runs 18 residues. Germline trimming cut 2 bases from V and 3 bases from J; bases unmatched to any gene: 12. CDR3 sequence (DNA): TGTGCCATCAGTGAGCTGGCCGGGGGAGGGCAGTACACCGGGGAGCTGTTTTTT. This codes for CAISELAGGGQYTGELFF.

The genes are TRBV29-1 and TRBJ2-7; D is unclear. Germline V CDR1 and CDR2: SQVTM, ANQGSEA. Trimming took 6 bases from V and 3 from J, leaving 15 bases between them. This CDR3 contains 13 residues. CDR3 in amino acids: CSVVESVSYEQYF. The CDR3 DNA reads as TGCAGCGTGGTGGAGAGTGTCAGCTACGAGCAGTACTTC.

The CDR3 DNA sequence: TGTGCCAGCAGGCCTGACAGGGGGCTCTACGAGCAGTACTTC. Amino acid sequence: CASRPDRGLYEQYF. The chain is built from TRBV7-9 and TRBJ2-7; the match to TRBD1 covers 10 bases. This CDR3 region has 14 residues. The V and J ends lost 6 bases and 3 bases, in that order; junction bases with no gene match: 5. CDR1 SEHNR and CDR2 FQNEAQ come from the germline V gene (reference sequence).

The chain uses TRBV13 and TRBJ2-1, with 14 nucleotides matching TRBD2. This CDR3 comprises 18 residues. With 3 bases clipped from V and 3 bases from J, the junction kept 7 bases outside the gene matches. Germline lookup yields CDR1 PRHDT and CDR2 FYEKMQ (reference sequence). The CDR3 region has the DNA TGTGCCAGCAGCTTTGGGGGACTAGCGGGAGTCTTCTACAATGAGCAGTTCTTC. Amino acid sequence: CASSFGGLAGVFYNEQFF.

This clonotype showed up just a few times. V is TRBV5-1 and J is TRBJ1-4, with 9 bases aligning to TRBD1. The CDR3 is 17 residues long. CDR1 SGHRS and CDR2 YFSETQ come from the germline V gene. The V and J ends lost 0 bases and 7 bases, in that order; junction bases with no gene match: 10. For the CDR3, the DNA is TGCGCCAGCAGCTTGGAATCGACCGGGACAGGGCTTGAAAAACTGTTTTTT. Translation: CASSLESTGTGLEKLFF.

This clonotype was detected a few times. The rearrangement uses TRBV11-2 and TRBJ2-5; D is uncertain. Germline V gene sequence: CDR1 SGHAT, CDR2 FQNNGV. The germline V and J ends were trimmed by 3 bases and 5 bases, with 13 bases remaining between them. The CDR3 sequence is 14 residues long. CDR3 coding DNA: TGTGCCAGCAGCTTCCTGTCGGACGTGGAGACCCAGTACTTC. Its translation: CASSFLSDVETQYF.

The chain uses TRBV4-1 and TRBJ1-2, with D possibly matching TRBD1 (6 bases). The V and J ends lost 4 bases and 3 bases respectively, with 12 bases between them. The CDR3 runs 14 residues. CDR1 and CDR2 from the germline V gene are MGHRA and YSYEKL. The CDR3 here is CASSLLPGDYGYTF. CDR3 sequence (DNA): TGCGCCAGCAGCCTTCTCCCAGGGGACTATGGCTACACCTTC.

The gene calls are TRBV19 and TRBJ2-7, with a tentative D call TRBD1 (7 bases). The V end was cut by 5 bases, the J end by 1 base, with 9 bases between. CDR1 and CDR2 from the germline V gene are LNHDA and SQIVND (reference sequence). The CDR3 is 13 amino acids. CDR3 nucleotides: TGTGCCAGTAGTGCGGGACAGTCCTACGAGCAGTACTTC. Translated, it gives CASSAGQSYEQYF.

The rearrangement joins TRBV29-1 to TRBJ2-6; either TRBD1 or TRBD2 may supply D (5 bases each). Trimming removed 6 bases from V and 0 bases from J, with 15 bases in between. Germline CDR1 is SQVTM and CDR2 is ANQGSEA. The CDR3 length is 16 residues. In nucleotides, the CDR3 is TGCAGCGTCTCGGGGCAGCGACTCTCTGGGGCCAACGTCCTGACTTTC. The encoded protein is CSVSGQRLSGANVLTF.

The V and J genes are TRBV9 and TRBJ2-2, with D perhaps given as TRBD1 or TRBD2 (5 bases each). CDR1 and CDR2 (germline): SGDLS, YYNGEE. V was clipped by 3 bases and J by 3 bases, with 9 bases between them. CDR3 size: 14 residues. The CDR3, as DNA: TGTGCCAGCAGCGCTTTGGGGGACACCGGGGAGCTGTTTTTT. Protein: CASSALGDTGELFF.

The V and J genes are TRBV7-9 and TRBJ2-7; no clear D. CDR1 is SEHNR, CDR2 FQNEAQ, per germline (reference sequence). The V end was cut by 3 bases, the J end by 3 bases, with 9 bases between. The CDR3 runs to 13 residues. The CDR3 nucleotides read TGTGCCAGCAGCTTGCTCTCGGACTACGAGCAGTACTTC. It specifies CASSLLSDYEQYF. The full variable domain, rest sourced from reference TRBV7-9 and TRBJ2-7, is DTGVSQNPRHKITKRGQNVTFRCDPISEHNRLYWYRQTLGQGPEFLTYFQNEAQLEKSRLLSDRFSAERPKGSFSTLEIQRTEQGDSAMYLCASSLLSDYEQYFGPGTRLTVT.

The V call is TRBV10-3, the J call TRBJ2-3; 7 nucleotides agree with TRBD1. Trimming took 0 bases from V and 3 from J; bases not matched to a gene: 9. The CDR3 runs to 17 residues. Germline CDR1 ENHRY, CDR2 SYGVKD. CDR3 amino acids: CAISESGQAGKTDTQYF. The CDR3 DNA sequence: TGTGCCATCAGTGAGTCAGGACAGGCGGGTAAAACAGATACGCAGTATTTT.

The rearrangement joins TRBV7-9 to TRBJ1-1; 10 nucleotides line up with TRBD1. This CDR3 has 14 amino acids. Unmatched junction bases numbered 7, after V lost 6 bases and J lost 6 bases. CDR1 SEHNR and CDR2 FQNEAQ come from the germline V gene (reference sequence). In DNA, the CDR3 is TGTGCCAGCAGGTCTGGGACAGGGGTGTCTGAAGCTTTCTTT. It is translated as CASRSGTGVSEAFF.

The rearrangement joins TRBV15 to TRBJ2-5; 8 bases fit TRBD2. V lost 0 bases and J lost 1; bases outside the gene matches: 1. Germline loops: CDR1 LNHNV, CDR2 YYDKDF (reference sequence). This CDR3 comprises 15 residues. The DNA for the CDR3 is TGTGCCACCAGCAGAGAAGGACTAGCCCAAGAGACCCAGTACTTC. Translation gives CATSREGLAQETQYF.

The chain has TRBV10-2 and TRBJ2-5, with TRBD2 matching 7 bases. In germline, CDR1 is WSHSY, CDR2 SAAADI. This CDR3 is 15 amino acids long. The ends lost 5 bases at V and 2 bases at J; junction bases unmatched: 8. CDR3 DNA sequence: TGCGCCAGCAGTTTAGCGGGTGGAATTCAAGAGACCCAGTACTTC. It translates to CASSLAGGIQETQYF.

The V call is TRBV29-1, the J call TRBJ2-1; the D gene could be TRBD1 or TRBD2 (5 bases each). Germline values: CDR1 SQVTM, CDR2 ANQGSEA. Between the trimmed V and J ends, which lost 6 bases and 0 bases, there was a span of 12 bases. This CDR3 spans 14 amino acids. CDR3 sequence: CSVESGSSYNEQFF. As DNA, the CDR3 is TGCAGCGTGGAATCAGGGAGCTCCTACAATGAGCAGTTCTTC.

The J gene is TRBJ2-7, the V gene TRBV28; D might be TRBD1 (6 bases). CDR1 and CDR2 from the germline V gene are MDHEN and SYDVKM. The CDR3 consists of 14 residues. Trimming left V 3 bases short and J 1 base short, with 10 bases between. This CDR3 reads CASSFGQLSYEQYF. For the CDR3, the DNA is TGTGCCAGCAGTTTTGGACAGCTATCCTACGAGCAGTACTTC.

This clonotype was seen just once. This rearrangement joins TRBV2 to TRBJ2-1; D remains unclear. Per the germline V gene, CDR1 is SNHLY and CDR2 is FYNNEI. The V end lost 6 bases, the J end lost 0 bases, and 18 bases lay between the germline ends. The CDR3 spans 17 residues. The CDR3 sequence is CASRTFRVLSSYNEQFF. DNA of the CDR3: TGTGCCAGCAGGACCTTTAGGGTCCTAAGCTCCTACAATGAGCAGTTCTTC.

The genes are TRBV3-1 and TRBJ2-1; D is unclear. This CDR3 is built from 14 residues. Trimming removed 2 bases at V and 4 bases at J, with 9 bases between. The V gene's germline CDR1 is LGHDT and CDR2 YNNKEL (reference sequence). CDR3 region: CASSQLGTYNEQFF. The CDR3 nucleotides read TGTGCCAGCAGCCAACTGGGCACGTACAATGAGCAGTTCTTC.

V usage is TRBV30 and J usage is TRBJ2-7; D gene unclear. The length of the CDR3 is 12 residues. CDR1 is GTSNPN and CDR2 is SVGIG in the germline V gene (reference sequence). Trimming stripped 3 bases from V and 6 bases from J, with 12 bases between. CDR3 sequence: CAWSPDASEQYF. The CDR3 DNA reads TGTGCCTGGAGCCCGGACGCATCCGAGCAGTACTTC.

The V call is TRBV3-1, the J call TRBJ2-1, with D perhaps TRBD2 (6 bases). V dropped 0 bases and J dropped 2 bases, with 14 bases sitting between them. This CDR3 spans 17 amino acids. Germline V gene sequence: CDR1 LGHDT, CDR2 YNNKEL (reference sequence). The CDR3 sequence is CASSQDLAGITYNEQFF. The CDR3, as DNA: TGTGCCAGCAGCCAAGATCTGGCGGGAATCACCTACAATGAGCAGTTCTTC.

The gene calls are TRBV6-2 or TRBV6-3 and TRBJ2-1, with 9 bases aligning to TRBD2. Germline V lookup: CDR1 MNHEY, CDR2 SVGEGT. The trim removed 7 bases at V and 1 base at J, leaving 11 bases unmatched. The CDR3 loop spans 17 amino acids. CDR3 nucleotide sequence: TGTGCCAGCACCGGGTCGGGACTAGCCGTTTCCTACAATGAGCAGTTCTTC. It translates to CASTGSGLAVSYNEQFF.